The rows below give T cell receptor beta chains drawn from one sample of a study of blood T cells in healthy people across ages. TCRdb called the 5' RACE reads again in MiXCR, with one record for every CDR3 protein. The sample gives some 850,000 distinct CDR3 sequences, around a quarter of which show up once; approximately 2.9% is in the top ten. The same data also contributed to another study, on T cells of mothers and their children.

Sample: blood. The receptors were sampled from a boy between 10 and 17 years old in good health. Each CDR3 is given with its conserved first and last residue. Fields, in order: V gene, D gene, clone size, J gene, CDR3 DNA, CDR3 protein. D genes are given only for firm matches. Some rows have no size entry. The others give once, few or many, or a class for an expanded clone.

>TRBV5-1|NA|once|TRBJ1-4
TGCGCCAGCAAGGGACTTGGGCAAGAAAAACTGTTTTTT
CASKGLGQEKLFF
>TRBV9|TRBD1|few|TRBJ2-7
TGTGCCAGCAGCGTAGGTCAGGGGGCTCTCGAGCAGTACTTC
CASSVGQGALEQYF
>TRBV9|NA|once|TRBJ2-3
TGTGCCAGCAGCGTAGCTAGTTTATCAGATACGCAGTATTTT
CASSVASLSDTQYF
>TRBV12-3/TRBV12-4|NA|NA|TRBJ1-2
TGTGCCAGCAGTTTACCGGAGGGGGGACTCTATGGCTACACCTTC
CASSLPEGGLYGYTF
>TRBV12-3/TRBV12-4|NA|NA|TRBJ2-7
TGTGCCAGCACCAAGGGTCAACGCTCGAAGTACTTC
CASTKGQRSKYF
>TRBV5-6|NA|NA|TRBJ1-4
TGTGCCAGCAGCTTGGATTTGGGGAGGCAAGATGAAAAACTGTTTTTT
CASSLDLGRQDEKLFF
>TRBV2|TRBD1|few|TRBJ1-2
TGTGCCAGCCCATCCGGGACAGCTAACTATGGCTACACCTTC
CASPSGTANYGYTF
>TRBV27|NA|few|TRBJ1-4
TGTGCCAGCGGGAGGGGCAAACTGTTTTTT
CASGRGKLFF
>TRBV3-1|TRBD2|NA|TRBJ2-1
TGTGCCAGCAGCCAAGATGAGGGACTAGCGGGGGACAATGAGCAGTTCTTC
CASSQDEGLAGDNEQFF
>TRBV12-3/TRBV12-4|TRBD2|NA|TRBJ2-3
TGTGCCAGCCGACTAGCGGGGGTGACAGATACGCAGTATTTT
CASRLAGVTDTQYF
>TRBV12-3/TRBV12-4|NA|few|TRBJ1-2
TGTGCCAGCAGTTTGAGTGGGGAGAACTATGGCTACACCTTC
CASSLSGENYGYTF
>TRBV5-1|NA|NA|TRBJ1-1
TGCGCCAGCAGCTTCGGGGATTGGACTGAAGCTTTCTTT
CASSFGDWTEAFF
>TRBV12-3/TRBV12-4|TRBD1|NA|TRBJ1-1
TGTGCCAGCAGTTCCGGACAGGGCCGGGGGAGGCTTGAAGCTTTCTTT
CASSSGQGRGRLEAFF
>TRBV9|NA|few|TRBJ2-1
TGTGCCAGCAGCGTAGCCCTGGGGGCGAATGAGCAGTTCTTC
CASSVALGANEQFF
>TRBV4-1|TRBD1|few|TRBJ2-5
TGCGCCAGCACCATAGACAGGGGGATCGGAGAGACCCAGTACTTC
CASTIDRGIGETQYF
>TRBV12-3/TRBV12-4|NA|NA|TRBJ1-6
TGTGCCAGCAGTCCTCCTTTTTTGGGTTCACCCCTCCACTTT
CASSPPFLGSPLHF
>TRBV4-1|NA|NA|TRBJ1-2
TGCGCCAGCAGCCAAGATCACACAGTCCTCTATGGCTACACCTTC
CASSQDHTVLYGYTF
>TRBV12-3/TRBV12-4|NA|NA|TRBJ2-2
TGTGCCAGCAGTCCGATCCGGTCGCCCGGGGAGCTGTTTTTT
CASSPIRSPGELFF
>TRBV3-1|NA|few|TRBJ2-3
TGTGCCAGCACCTGGAGTCAGACAGATACGCAGTATTTT
CASTWSQTDTQYF
>TRBV24-1|NA|many|TRBJ2-7
TGTGCCACCAGTGCCGGACTGGGTTCCTACGAGCAGTACTTC
CATSAGLGSYEQYF
>TRBV29-1|NA|NA|TRBJ1-1
TGCAGCGTTGAAAAGGCGGTGAACACTGAAGCTTTCTTT
CSVEKAVNTEAFF
>TRBV6-6|NA|few|TRBJ1-1
TGTGCCAGCAGTAGAGACAGCTACACTGAAGCTTTCTTT
CASSRDSYTEAFF
>TRBV9|NA|NA|TRBJ2-5
TGTGCCAGCAGCGCCCCACAACGGGGGTGGGAGACCCAGTACTTC
CASSAPQRGWETQYF
>TRBV27|NA|few|TRBJ2-2
TGTGCCAGCAGTTTATTGACATGGACCAGCACCGGGGAGCTGTTTTTT
CASSLLTWTSTGELFF
>TRBV5-5|TRBD1|NA|TRBJ2-7
TGTGCCAGCAGCACCGGGACAGGGATCTACGAGCAGTACTTC
CASSTGTGIYEQYF
>TRBV3-1|NA|few|TRBJ1-2
TGTGCCAGCAGCCAAGATAAGAACAGTTTTAACTATGGCTACACCTTC
CASSQDKNSFNYGYTF
>TRBV7-8|NA|NA|TRBJ2-1
TGTGCCAGCAGCTTCGGACGGAACTCCTACAATGAGCAGTTCTTC
CASSFGRNSYNEQFF
>TRBV12-3/TRBV12-4|TRBD2|few|TRBJ2-3
TGTGCCAGCAGTGGACTAGCGGGGGGGAGCACAGATACGCAGTATTTT
CASSGLAGGSTDTQYF
>TRBV3-1|TRBD1|NA|TRBJ1-4
TGTGCCAGCAGCCCCCAGGGGGCAGTGAATGAAAAACTGTTTTTT
CASSPQGAVNEKLFF
>TRBV5-1|TRBD2|NA|TRBJ2-1
TGCGCCAGCAGCCAGACTAGCGGGGGGAACAATGAGCAGTTCTTC
CASSQTSGGNNEQFF
>TRBV20-1|NA|NA|TRBJ1-2
TGCAGTGCCAGCAACGAGTGGGGCTACACCTTC
CSASNEWGYTF
>TRBV12-3/TRBV12-4|NA|NA|TRBJ2-7
TGTGCCAGCTCCATCCGAGTCCACGAGCAGTACTTC
CASSIRVHEQYF
>TRBV5-1|NA|few|TRBJ2-6
TGCGCCAGCAGCACCCAATCACAGGGTTCAGGGGCCAACGTCCTGACTTTC
CASSTQSQGSGANVLTF
>TRBV6-2/TRBV6-3|TRBD2|NA|TRBJ2-7
TGTGCCAGCAGCGGGACTACCCCCTACGAGCAGTACTTC
CASSGTTPYEQYF
>TRBV3-1|NA|NA|TRBJ2-5
TGTGCCAGCAGATCGAAGGGGGGACAGACCCAGTACTTC
CASRSKGGQTQYF
>TRBV5-1|TRBD1|NA|TRBJ1-4
TGCGCCAGCAGCTCAAACCCGCCGGACAGGGGAGAAAAACTGTTTTTT
CASSSNPPDRGEKLFF
>TRBV20-1|TRBD1|few|TRBJ2-5
TGCAGTGCTAGAGGGAGGACAGGGGAAGGCCAAGAGACCCAGTACTTC
CSARGRTGEGQETQYF
>TRBV5-1|NA|few|TRBJ2-7
TGCGCCAGCAGCTCCCTGGTGAGCGGCGAGCAGTACTTC
CASSSLVSGEQYF
>TRBV29-1|NA|NA|TRBJ2-1
TGCAGCGTTAGCACCGGGACGTGGACCTACAATGAGCAGTTCTTC
CSVSTGTWTYNEQFF
>TRBV3-1|NA|many|TRBJ2-2
TGTGCCAGCAGCCCCCCGGCGAACACCGGGGAGCTGTTTTTT
CASSPPANTGELFF
>TRBV5-1|NA|NA|TRBJ2-5
TGCGCCAGCAGCTTGGGTCACAGCCTCGGTGTGGAGACCCAGTACTTC
CASSLGHSLGVETQYF
>TRBV12-3/TRBV12-4|NA|NA|TRBJ2-4
TGTGCCAGCAGTCCCCGACAGGACATTCAGTACTTC
CASSPRQDIQYF
>TRBV11-1|TRBD1|NA|TRBJ2-1
TGTGCCAGCAGCTTGGGGCCGGGACAGGGAAACAATGAGCAGTTCTTC
CASSLGPGQGNNEQFF
>TRBV11-1|TRBD1|NA|TRBJ2-2
TGTGCCAGCAGCTTAATGACAGGGATAAACACCGGGGAGCTGTTTTTT
CASSLMTGINTGELFF
>TRBV7-8|NA|NA|TRBJ1-6
TGTGCCAGCAGCCACGGGAGGGGCCCTAATTCACCCCTCCACTTT
CASSHGRGPNSPLHF
>TRBV7-9|NA|NA|TRBJ2-5
TGTGCCAGCAGCCCGCTATGGACAGAACAAGAGACCCAGTACTTC
CASSPLWTEQETQYF
>TRBV29-1|NA|NA|TRBJ1-2
TGCAGCGTTGAACTTGGTTCTAACTATGGCTACACCTTC
CSVELGSNYGYTF
>TRBV29-1|TRBD1|few|TRBJ1-5
TGCAGCGCTTCACAGGGGACCGGGCAGCCCCAGCATTTT
CSASQGTGQPQHF
>TRBV12-3/TRBV12-4|NA|NA|TRBJ2-1
TGTGCCAGCAGTTGGTCATTCCGGGGTGAGCAGTTCTTC
CASSWSFRGEQFF
>TRBV2|TRBD2|many|TRBJ2-5
TGTGCCAGCAGCCGCGGACTAGCGGGGGAGGTAGAGACCCAGTACTTC
CASSRGLAGEVETQYF